The present TCR beta chain was sequenced within a study of T-cell reconstitution after alpha-beta-depleted transplantation in children. The authors prepared the TCRbeta library with unique molecular identifiers. Each CDR3 protein is one row after TCRdb ran MiXCR on the PCR reads. The sample holds about a million distinct CDR3 sequences; about 31% are singletons and the top ten take 28%. From germline, CDR1 is MNHNS and CDR2 SASEGT. The CDR3 consists of 13 residues. Trimming removed 7 bases at V and 5 bases at J, with 14 bases between. The genes are TRBV6-1 and TRBJ1-1; possibly TRBD1 for D (5 bases). This TCR was recovered from a boy younger than two who had a stem cell transplant for SCID, so the T cells may come from the graft donor. Sequences were derived from PBMCs, mostly from graft donor cells, sampled 360 days after TCRalphabeta/CD19-depleted stem cell transplant. The DNA for the CDR3 is TGTGCCAGCATCAATCCAGGGTTTACTGAAGCTTTCTTT. As protein: CASINPGFTEAFF.